These T cell receptor beta chains were read from a single sample in a study of T cells after yellow fever vaccination. One entry per CDR3 protein results from TCRdb running MiXCR on the 5' RACE reads. Of about 73,000 distinct CDR3 sequences listed, 7.7% are singletons. Specimen: CD8+ T cells sorted from PBMCs, collected on the day of the yellow fever booster vaccination. These receptors all stem from a man aged 30 to 45 who received the YFV17D yellow fever vaccine. The CDR3 runs from the conserved cysteine through the conserved F or W. Fields, in order: V gene, J gene, CDR3 protein.

>TRBV6-2/TRBV6-3|TRBJ2-3
CASSYVDPDPDTQYF
>TRBV13|TRBJ2-3
CASSGGLAGSVDTQYF
>TRBV6-2/TRBV6-3|TRBJ1-1
CASNGGTDEAFF
>TRBV20-1|TRBJ2-7
CSARDVRGTEGGEQYF
>TRBV6-5|TRBJ1-2
CASSYSISEYGYTF
>TRBV4-1|TRBJ2-2
CASSQQGLAGGLQRTGELFF
>TRBV19|TRBJ2-1
CASSKRTSISEQFF
>TRBV7-8|TRBJ2-7
CASSSTAVYEQYF
>TRBV20-1|TRBJ2-1
CSASAGDGNEQFF
>TRBV7-9|TRBJ2-7
CASSLRTGYEQYF
>TRBV6-5|TRBJ1-5
CASSYSQPYSNQPQHF
>TRBV14|TRBJ2-7
CASSQVSAGVFYEQYF
>TRBV7-3|TRBJ2-1
CASSSGLAGGVRYNEQFF
>TRBV29-1|TRBJ2-1
CSVSQLAPRANEQFF
>TRBV25-1|TRBJ2-7
CASSDYEQYF
>TRBV27|TRBJ2-1
CASKIAGGPVSYNEQFF
>TRBV19|TRBJ2-1
CASRESGLFGDEQFF
>TRBV2|TRBJ2-3
CASSQTSGATDTQYF
>TRBV27|TRBJ2-5
CASRGIQETQYF
>TRBV12-3/TRBV12-4|TRBJ2-1
CASSFIRAQAGEQFF
>TRBV3-1|TRBJ1-6
CASSQTGTDNSPLHF
>TRBV19|TRBJ2-1
CASNPSLGGSSNEQFF
>TRBV30|TRBJ2-7
CAWSVAAWTYEQYF
>TRBV12-3/TRBV12-4|TRBJ2-1
CASSLGSIF
>TRBV29-1|TRBJ2-1
CSVEAVGNEQFF
>TRBV20-1|TRBJ1-1
CSASTASNTEAFF
>TRBV25-1|TRBJ2-2
CAASGRVGTGELFF
>TRBV12-3/TRBV12-4|TRBJ1-4
CASSLGVGDNEKLFF
>TRBV7-2|TRBJ1-1
CASSLSAAGSLRNTEAFF
>TRBV27|TRBJ2-5
CASSITGTPMPQETQYF
>TRBV5-4|TRBJ2-7
CASSRPDVGYEQYF
>TRBV4-1|TRBJ2-2
CASSQVGVWELFF
>TRBV15|TRBJ1-2
CATSKSPAGGYGYTF
>TRBV7-9|TRBJ2-1
CASSFTSGGYWEQFF
>TRBV19|TRBJ2-1
CASTQGDTYNEQFF
>TRBV12-3/TRBV12-4|TRBJ2-4
CASSSSRDKNIQYF
>TRBV20-1|TRBJ2-7
CSAIGVGYEQYF
>TRBV7-8|TRBJ1-1
CASSSGHANTEAFF
>TRBV15|TRBJ2-3
CATRGGGEKADTQYF
>TRBV7-3|TRBJ2-2
CASSSRLAGTNTGELFF
>TRBV24-1|TRBJ2-1
CATSDLSAGGPSSYNEQFF
>TRBV4-3|TRBJ1-1
CASSRYLGGGEYRGNTEAFF
>TRBV7-9|TRBJ1-1
CASSTDRVPHHEAFF
>TRBV20-1|TRBJ1-5
CSARVVGNQPQHF
>TRBV29-1|TRBJ2-1
CSVAGDRVDEQFF
>TRBV20-1|TRBJ2-5
CSASRLNGEVGEVETQYF
>TRBV5-4|TRBJ2-1
CASSIFLEQFF
>TRBV10-2|TRBJ2-1
CATEQGVNEQFF
>TRBV13|TRBJ2-1
CASSLGAILAGVHEQFF
>TRBV29-1|TRBJ2-7
CSVVAGGPESYEQYF
>TRBV6-5|TRBJ2-5
CASSYRGQAVQETQYF
>TRBV15|TRBJ2-7
CATSRPVFSQGDHEQYF
>TRBV21-1|TRBJ2-1
CASSPTGTSGKNEQFF
>TRBV20-1|TRBJ2-2
CSARPVNTGELFF
>TRBV20-1|TRBJ1-2
CSARDIGPGYTF
>TRBV3-1|TRBJ2-7
CASSQSGGRAYEQYF
>TRBV5-5|TRBJ2-1
CASSPPSGEQFF
>TRBV7-9|TRBJ2-2
CASSSGVSTGELFF
>TRBV27|TRBJ2-7
CASSLPRGGGRYEQYF
>TRBV4-3|TRBJ2-7
CASSQVNGGYEQYF